This TCR beta chain comes out of a study of cytomegalovirus exposure and HLA in healthy donors. Study-level findings and limits: CMV serostatus was the sole immune exposure information available. Later analysis identified 16,951 TCR beta sequences associated with HLA alleles, using a false discovery rate threshold of 0.05.

A remark on this clone: Its antigen remains unknown.

This CDR3 has 16 amino acids. Trimming removed 1 base from V and 1 base from J, with 14 bases in between. The V gene's germline CDR1 is LGHNA and CDR2 YNFKEQ. With 60 Vbeta and 13 Jbeta primers, the PCR was carried out. TCRdb's table, derived via immunoSEQ multiplex PCR, lists solely in-frame clones and lacks some. The repertoire includes 90,000 or so clones, roughly 74% of them detected once, and more than 15% sits in the top ten. The receptor was derived from a woman younger than 30 in good health and CMV-seropositive. This chain connects TRBV4-2 to TRBJ2-7, with a weak D call TRBD2 (6 bases). What was sequenced was PBMCs. The CDR3 reads CASSQVLARGSYEQYF. The DNA for the CDR3 is TGTGCCAGCAGCCAAGTACTAGCACGGGGATCCTACGAGCAGTACTTC.